Detailed here is one T cell receptor beta chain. Its antigen target is currently unknown. The input lacks base qualities; no much larger clone sits a single base away. The entry originates in a study of OX40 agonist ivuxolimab in advanced cancers. Regarding the complete study: Ivuxolimab, which targeted the costimulatory receptor OX40 (CD134), was an agonistic, fully human IgG2 monoclonal antibody. Intravenous ivuxolimab was administered to patients every 2 weeks at six dose levels: 0.01, 0.1, 0.3, 1.5, 3 and 10 mg/kg. Among the roughly 50 dose-escalation patients, some 19 had hepatocellular carcinoma, about 15 melanoma, 9 renal cell carcinoma and 9 head and neck cancer. The dose-escalation cohort was about 83% male with a mean age of about 58 years, ranging from roughly 23 to 80. Prior anti-PD-1, anti-PD-L1 or anti-CTLA-4 therapy was permitted, and roughly two fifths of dose-escalation patients had received checkpoint inhibitors. Partial responses occurred in three dose-escalation patients, of whom one had hepatocellular carcinoma and two had cutaneous melanoma. Peripheral TCRbeta sequencing was intended to test whether TCR sequence diversity was altered and clonal T-cell expansion was caused by ivuxolimab. The paper covers the monotherapy dose-escalation part of the phase I ivuxolimab trial, which included N = 52 patients. The research as a whole found: After ivuxolimab, CD8+ T cells had more expanded clones than CD4+ T cells on average. Low levels of normalized T-cell clonal expansion were also seen in some patients who did not respond. In the 0.1-3.0 mg/kg groups, partial responders were among the patients with the lowest normalized peripheral clonal expansion, particularly in CD8+ T cells. Clonal expansion of both CD4+ and CD8+ blood T cells was observed from baseline to week 6 at doses 0.1 to 3.0 mg/kg. Antigen specificity was not determined for the clonally expanded peripheral T cells.

Patients with autoimmune disease history or receiving systemic immunosuppression were excluded from the trial. Peripheral blood for TCR sequencing was collected from all dose cohorts at baseline, on cycle 4 day 1, and on cycle 7 day 1. The samples were drawn from a first-in-human, open-label, multicenter phase I dose-escalation trial of ivuxolimab. Adults with locally advanced or metastatic head and neck squamous cell, hepatocellular, melanoma or renal cell carcinoma were enrolled in the trial. Before TCR sequencing, CD4+ T cells and CD8+ T cells were sorted from peripheral blood as separate populations. To sequence the TCRbeta CDR3 region, genomic DNA was isolated from the sorted cells. The immunoSEQ Assay was used to sequence the TCRbeta CDR3 regions. Drawn from immuneACCESS, this table holds only the in-frame rearrangements with V and J called that TCRdb kept. Clones are partly lost; checked studies trace under half to an unresolved V gene and leave the rest unexplained. This sample gives roughly 67,000 clones in total; 65% to 90% of them show up just once. The ten largest clones capture 1.6% of the sample.

The CDR3 has 12 amino acids, counting the end cysteine and phenylalanine. Of the read, only the CDR3 DNA is kept; its 36 bases are in frame from base 1. CDR1 SGHVS and CDR2 FNYEAQ are derived from the germline V gene. Trimming removed 1 base from V and 0 bases from J, leaving 0 bases between the germline ends. The input for sequencing was CD4+ or CD8+ T cells sorted from blood, taken in a trial of the OX40 agonist ivuxolimab. The V gene is TRBV7-6 and the J gene is TRBJ2-5; no D gene call is confident. This receptor was identified in an adult with an advanced solid tumor such as melanoma, head and neck, liver or kidney cancer. The CDR3 corresponds to CASSLDQETQYF. The nucleotide sequence reads as follows: TGTGCCAGCAGCTTAGACCAAGAGACCCAGTACTTC.